This entry features one T cell receptor beta chain sequence. Its specificity is not known. Reverse transcribed after extraction, RNA yielded cDNA as the sequencing template. Assay: immunoSEQ multiplex PCR; the TCRdb copy retains only in-frame clones and omits some. The sample holds roughly 200,000 clones; 56% are singletons and the top ten take around 5%. Germline CDR1 reads SEHNR; CDR2 reads FQNEAQ (reference sequence). The CDR3 extends over 13 amino acids. The ends were cut back, 1 base at V and 6 bases at J, with 9 bases in the middle. These data originate in a study of CD8+ T cells in alopecia areata. Whole-study findings and limits: An increase in clonality over normal scalp was evident in lesional scalp, especially alopecia totalis/universalis.

This sequence originates from a human donor in good health. Sequencing was carried out using CD8+ T cells sorted from blood. This chain uses TRBV7-9 with TRBJ1-2, with D possibly TRBD1 on 6 matching bases. The CDR3 sequence is CASSLDREDGYTF. In DNA, the CDR3 is TGTGCCAGCAGCTTAGACAGGGAGGATGGCTACACCTTC.